The 26 T cell receptor beta chains below were found in one sample sequenced in a study of cytomegalovirus exposure and HLA in healthy donors. 60 Vbeta and 13 Jbeta primers were used in PCR. The data were produced by immunoSEQ multiplex PCR, yet TCRdb's version contains in-frame clones alone and is incomplete. The sample includes 98,000 or so clones, less than 80% of them seen just once. The sequenced sample was PBMCs. These receptors all come from a man in his forties in good health and CMV-seronegative.

This sequence joins TRBV7-9 and TRBJ2-7; 10 bases match TRBD2. V trimming: 5 bases; J trimming: 0 bases; junction bases outside the gene matches: 1. This CDR3 comprises 14 residues. The germline gives CDR1 SEHNR, CDR2 FQNEAQ (reference sequence). CDR3 protein: CASSPSGSSYEQYF. DNA for the CDR3: TGTGCCAGCAGCCCTAGCGGGAGCTCCTACGAGCAGTACTTC.

This chain links TRBV19 with TRBJ1-1; 7 bases fit TRBD1. The V gene end was trimmed by 6 bases and the J gene end by 6 bases; junction bases not matched to a gene: 13. This CDR3 spans 15 amino acids. Germline V gives CDR1 LNHDA, CDR2 SQIVND (reference sequence). CDR3 in amino acids: CASRWTGPLNAEAFF. In nucleotides, the CDR3 is TGTGCCAGTAGATGGACAGGCCCACTTAACGCTGAAGCTTTCTTT.

The chain uses TRBV27 and TRBJ1-1; TRBD1 is a possible D gene (5 bases). The V gene's germline CDR1 is MNHEY and CDR2 SMNVEV (reference sequence). The V end lost 6 bases, the J end lost 1 base, and 12 bases lay between the germline ends. The CDR3 length is 14 residues. The CDR3 nucleotides read TGTGCCAGCAGACTGCAGGGTAGGAACACTGAAGCTTTCTTT. This codes for CASRLQGRNTEAFF.

The chain carries TRBV7-2 and TRBJ1-1, with 9 bases identical to TRBD1. Trimming at V came to 1 base and at J to 5 bases, leaving 14 bases not matched to a gene. The germline V gene has CDR1 SGHTA and CDR2 FQGNSA. The CDR3 spans 18 residues. The CDR3 reads CASSLGGAAGTGYTEAFF. The CDR3 DNA reads as TGTGCCAGCAGCTTAGGTGGGGCCGCAGGGACAGGGTATACTGAAGCTTTCTTT.

The rearrangement links TRBV18 to TRBJ2-2; TRBD1 matches at 7 bases. Germline trimming cut 6 bases from V and 2 bases from J; bases unmatched to any gene: 6. Germline V CDR1 and CDR2: KGHSH, LQKENI. The CDR3 has 15 residues. CDR3 in amino acids: CASSVDRTNTGELFF. Written as DNA, the CDR3 is TGTGCCAGCTCGGTGGACAGGACTAACACCGGGGAGCTGTTTTTT.

The V call is TRBV5-4, the J call TRBJ1-2; 8 bases agree with TRBD1. V was clipped by 4 bases and J by 0 bases; unmatched bases: 8. The CDR3 covers 16 residues. The germline V gene encodes CDR1 SGHNT and CDR2 YYREEE (reference sequence). In nucleotides, the CDR3 is TGTGCCAGCAGCGCGGAGGGGACAGGTACTAACTATGGCTACACCTTC. Protein sequence: CASSAEGTGTNYGYTF. The whole variable domain, remainder taken from reference TRBV5-4 and TRBJ1-2, is ETGVTQSPTHLIKTRGQQVTLRCSSQSGHNTVSWYQQALGQGPQFIFQYYREEENGRGNFPPRFSGLQFPNYSSELNVNALELDDSALYLCASSAEGTGTNYGYTFGSGTRLTVV.

This rearrangement joins TRBV7-2 to TRBJ2-3; unclear D gene. CDR3 length: 13 amino acids. The germline V gene has CDR1 SGHTA and CDR2 FQGNSA. Trimming left V 3 bases short and J 4 bases short, with 8 bases between. CDR3 DNA sequence: TGTGCCAGCAGCTTGGTCAGTCCAGATACGCAGTATTTT. Encoded protein: CASSLVSPDTQYF.

The rearrangement uses TRBV2 and TRBJ2-7; 10 positions agree with TRBD1. V was pared by 7 bases and J by 4 bases, with 4 bases of the junction left unmatched. CDR3 length: 13 residues. Germline CDR1 is SNHLY and CDR2 is FYNNEI. CDR3 region: CASNRQGAYEQYF. Written as DNA, the CDR3 is TGTGCCAGCAACAGACAGGGGGCGTACGAGCAGTACTTC.

The V gene is TRBV19, the J gene TRBJ1-5, with 9 bases that match TRBD1. The CDR3 runs 15 residues. Trimming at V came to 4 bases and at J to 6 bases, leaving 7 bases not matched to a gene. The germline V gene has CDR1 LNHDA and CDR2 SQIVND (reference sequence). CDR3 DNA: TGTGCCAGTAGTACAACAGGGGGCGCGGGTCAGCCCCAGCATTTT. Amino acids: CASSTTGGAGQPQHF.

As for this clone: An end of the junction does not agree with germline; a read error may underlie this. This sequence joins TRBV7-9 and TRBJ1-2; no clear D. Germline CDR1 is SEHNR and CDR2 is FQNEAQ (reference sequence). This CDR3 contains 15 residues. The CDR3: CSSSLSREGMYGYTF. The CDR3 DNA sequence: TGTTCCAGCAGCTTATCAAGGGAGGGAATGTATGGCTACACCTTC.

This clone has only a few counts. The rearrangement links TRBV5-1 to TRBJ2-7; the match to TRBD2 covers 8 bases. The CDR3 sequence is 15 residues long. J gave up 3 bases and V 6 bases, and 11 bases lay outside the gene matches. Germline values: CDR1 SGHRS, CDR2 YFSETQ. The CDR3 region is CASKTLAGGNYEQYF. The CDR3 nucleotides read TGCGCCAGCAAGACCCTAGCGGGCGGCAACTACGAGCAGTACTTC.

The rearrangement joins TRBV7-2 to TRBJ2-3, with 15 bases lining up with TRBD2. V was clipped by 6 bases and J by 2 bases; unmatched bases: 12. Germline V gives CDR1 SGHTA, CDR2 FQGNSA. This CDR3 comprises 19 residues. The CDR3 coding sequence is TGTGCCAGCAGGGCGGCGGGGACTAGCGGGAGGAGGGTCACAGATACGCAGTATTTT. Protein sequence: CASRAAGTSGRRVTDTQYF. Based on the CDR3 plus reference TRBV7-2 and TRBJ2-3, the full variable domain is GAGVSQSPSNKVTEKGKDVELRCDPISGHTALYWYRQSLGQGLEFLIYFQGNSAPDKSGLPSDRFSAERTGGSVSTLTIQRTQQEDSAVYLCASRAAGTSGRRVTDTQYFGPGTRLTVL.

J is TRBJ2-3 and V is TRBV27, with 12 bases identical to TRBD2. The J segment lost 3 bases and the V segment lost 6 bases, leaving 4 bases of the junction unmatched. The CDR3 spans 15 residues. Germline V CDR1 and CDR2: MNHEY, SMNVEV (reference sequence). The CDR3 coding sequence is TGTGCCAGCAGCCAGACTAGCGGGAGTACAGATACGCAGTATTTT. It codes for CASSQTSGSTDTQYF.

The chain links TRBV27 to TRBJ2-7; D is unclear. V was trimmed by 1 base and J by 1 base, leaving 11 bases between them. The germline V gene encodes CDR1 MNHEY and CDR2 SMNVEV (reference sequence). This CDR3 has 15 residues. The CDR3 nucleotides read TGTGCCAGCAGTTTATTTTCGGAGCAGTCCTACGAGCAGTACTTC. This translates into CASSLFSEQSYEQYF.

V and J are TRBV27 and TRBJ1-6, with D tentatively TRBD1 (5 bases). Germline values: CDR1 MNHEY, CDR2 SMNVEV (reference sequence). V lost 3 bases to trimming and J lost 9 bases, with 15 bases between them. CDR3 length equals 15 residues. Written as DNA, the CDR3 is TGTGCCAGCAGTTTTCTGACAGCCGGCGGTTCACCCCTCCACTTT. It translates to CASSFLTAGGSPLHF.

The rearrangement uses TRBV18 and TRBJ1-3; 7 bases fit TRBD1. The CDR3 is 17 amino acids. Germline trimming cut 5 bases from V and 0 bases from J; bases unmatched to any gene: 10. CDR1 is KGHSH and CDR2 is LQKENI in the germline V gene. The CDR3 protein is CASSRVAGGSSGNTIYF. The CDR3 region has the DNA TGTGCCAGCTCAAGAGTGGCAGGGGGGAGCTCTGGAAACACCATATATTTT.

V and J are TRBV20-1 and TRBJ2-7; the match to TRBD1 covers 7 bases. V lost 0 bases, J lost 12 bases, and 5 bases stayed unmatched. CDR1 and CDR2 from the germline V gene are DFQATT and SNEGSKA (reference sequence). The CDR3 loop spans 11 amino acids. The CDR3 DNA reads as TGCAGTGCTAGAGATCAACAGGGGTGGTACTTC. Translation gives CSARDQQGWYF.

This rearrangement joins TRBV9 to TRBJ1-4; no clear D gene. V was pared by 4 bases and J by 3 bases, with 13 bases between. Germline lookup yields CDR1 SGDLS and CDR2 YYNGEE. The CDR3 runs 15 residues. CDR3 sequence (DNA): TGTGCCAGCAGCTTCCTGGTTGGCCCTAATGAAAAACTGTTTTTT. It encodes CASSFLVGPNEKLFF.

The gene calls are TRBV6-1 and TRBJ2-1; TRBD2 might be the D (6 bases). The CDR3 contains 14 residues. The V end was cut by 11 bases, the J end by 0 bases, with 14 bases between. Germline V gene data show CDR1 as MNHNS and CDR2 as SASEGT. CDR3 nucleotides: TGTGCCGGACGGGGGTCGAGCTCCTACAATGAGCAGTTCTTC. Encoded protein: CAGRGSSSYNEQFF.

The chain combines TRBV6-6 with TRBJ2-2; possible D gene TRBD1, 6 bases. V was trimmed by 4 bases and J by 5 bases, leaving 14 bases between them. This CDR3 comprises 15 residues. Per germline, CDR1 MNHNY and CDR2 SVGAGI (reference sequence). In DNA form, the CDR3 reads TGTGCCAGCAGTTCGGCCAGGGGTGGAACCGGGGAGCTGTTTTTT. Its protein product is CASSSARGGTGELFF.

The V call is TRBV10-3, the J call TRBJ2-4; D possibly corresponds to TRBD1 (5 bases). Trimming cost V 6 bases and J 6 bases, with 18 bases left between them. CDR3 length: 15 amino acids. Germline V gene lookup returns CDR1 ENHRY and CDR2 SYGVKD. In nucleotides, the CDR3 is TGTGCCATCAGCCCCCTTAACGACAGTCGAAACATTCAGTACTTC. Its protein product is CAISPLNDSRNIQYF.

V is TRBV14 and J is TRBJ2-1; 8 nucleotides align to TRBD2. The V gene's germline CDR1 is SGHDN and CDR2 FVKESK. The CDR3 covers 19 residues. V dropped 2 bases and J dropped 7; count of bases not matched to a gene: 19. For the CDR3, the DNA is TGTGCCAGCAGCCAACATGGTCAAAGGAGAGTAGCGGGGAAAAATGAGCAGTTCTTC. Amino acids: CASSQHGQRRVAGKNEQFF.

This sequence joins TRBV19 and TRBJ2-3; 8 bases agree with TRBD1. The trim removed 5 bases at V and 2 bases at J, leaving 12 bases unmatched. The CDR3 totals 17 residues. Germline CDR1 reads LNHDA; CDR2 reads SQIVND (reference sequence). The CDR3 nucleotides are TGTGCCAGTAGTCGCTCACGGGACAGGCAAATCACAGATACGCAGTATTTT. This gives the protein CASSRSRDRQITDTQYF.

The genes are TRBV2 and TRBJ2-7; weak D call: TRBD1 (6 bases). The germline V gene has CDR1 SNHLY and CDR2 FYNNEI. This CDR3 comprises 13 residues. Trimming removed 8 bases at V and 5 bases at J, with 16 bases between. The CDR3 coding sequence is TGTGCCAGCCGAAGGGCAGGGGTCAACGAGCAGTACTTC. Translated, it gives CASRRAGVNEQYF.

The chain joins TRBV19 to TRBJ2-2; 9 bases fit TRBD2. V gave up 4 bases and J gave up 5 bases; unmatched junction bases: 8. Germline V CDR1 and CDR2: LNHDA, SQIVND (reference sequence). The CDR3 totals 16 residues. The CDR3 here is CASSRVAGVGTGELFF. CDR3 coding DNA: TGTGCCAGTAGTAGGGTAGCGGGAGTTGGTACCGGGGAGCTGTTTTTT.

The chain carries TRBV10-3 and TRBJ2-5; 8 nucleotides agree with TRBD2. The last part of the DNA fits TRBJ2-7 better; the J call may be wrong. CDR1 is ENHRY and CDR2 is SYGVKD in the germline V gene. This CDR3 contains 16 residues. In DNA form, the CDR3 reads TGTGCCATCAGTGAGTCGGTAGCGGGGATTTACTCCGAGCAGTACTTC. Its translation: CAISESVAGIYSEQYF.